At least ten counts were recorded for the clone carrying this TCR beta chain. The source of the sample is a study of T-cell reconstitution after alpha-beta-depleted transplantation in children. The CDR3 loop spans 14 amino acids. Germline values: CDR1 DFQATT, CDR2 SNEGSKA (reference sequence). V lost 6 bases and J 1 base, leaving 15 bases between the germline ends. Using unique molecular identifiers, the investigators prepared the TCRbeta library. MiXCR, applied by TCRdb to the PCR reads, yields one record per CDR3 protein. The sample records a few hundred thousand distinct CDR3 sequences, 10% being singletons.

The chain carries TRBV20-1 and TRBJ2-5; maybe TRBD2 (6 bases). The sequencing used PBMCs from the stem cell graft donor, collected from the stem cell graft. The sequence was obtained from a human donor who donated a stem cell graft to a child with acute lymphoblastic leukemia. CDR3 in DNA: TGCAGTGCAGTCCCCGGGGACTTCCAAGAGACCCAGTACTTC. Translating gives CSAVPGDFQETQYF.